One T cell receptor beta chain is described in this entry. The data stem from a study of blood T cell repertoires in COVID-19. Germline V lookup: CDR1 SGHNT, CDR2 YENEEA. The V end was cut by 5 bases, the J end by 2 bases, with 16 bases between. The CDR3 extends over 15 amino acids. In the original workflow: The authors estimated nucleated cell counts from reference gene primer amplification. Using immunoSEQ multiplex PCR, the repertoire was profiled, and TCRdb retains in-frame clones only, with some absent. That table is the source of V, J and clone size, and D and trimming were worked out from the DNA. The table shows tens of thousands of clones, with approximately 91% occurring only once.

This clonotype was obtained from a man aged 55 to 70 with COVID-19, enrolled during active disease. Sequencing used peripheral blood. The V gene is TRBV11-3, the J gene TRBJ2-7, with no clear D. In DNA form, the CDR3 reads TGTGCCAGCAGCCAGAACGGTGGCGGAGCCTACGAGCAGTACTTC. This encodes CASSQNGGGAYEQYF. Looking up the rest from reference TRBV11-3 and TRBJ2-7 gives the full variable domain: EAGVVQSPRYKIIEKKQPVAFWCNPISGHNTLYWYLQNLGQGPELLIRYENEEAVDDSQLPKDRFSAERLKGVDSTLKIQPAELGDSAVYLCASSQNGGGAYEQYFGPGTRLTVT.